This paragraph reports one T cell receptor (beta chain). Nominal health characterized the donors when sampled, though unrecorded immune exposures were likely. Deletions cut 4 bases from V and 5 bases from J, with 16 bases between. The CDR3 runs to 14 residues. Germline V gene sequence: CDR1 SGHRS, CDR2 YFSETQ. These data originate in a study of cytomegalovirus exposure and HLA in healthy donors. Whole-study context: Caucasian-associated ancestry cluster membership applied to around 80% of a few hundred genotyped donors.

The PCR had 60 Vbeta and 13 Jbeta primers. Authors' methods: A later analysis tallied tens of millions of unique TCR beta chains, approximately 11 million of them shared. Here immunoSEQ multiplex PCR was the method, and the copy in TCRdb shows in-frame clones only, minus some. D and trimming were read from the DNA, whereas the V and J calls and clone size are those reported in that table. The data hold around 130,000 clones, with 60% to 80% observed a single time. J is TRBJ2-7 and V is TRBV5-1; TRBD2 might be the D (5 bases). The specimen was PBMCs. This clonotype originated in a woman in her fifties or sixties in good health and CMV-seropositive. Here the CDR3 reads CASSTGKGTDEQYF. The CDR3 nucleotides are TGCGCCAGCAGCACGGGGAAAGGAACAGACGAGCAGTACTTC.